The entry that follows covers one TCR beta chain sequence. Antigen unknown. These data come from a study of T-cell reconstitution after alpha-beta-depleted transplantation in children. Study-wide points: Most T-cell counts and diversity one year after the transplant came from T cells that were newly produced.

The CDR3 consists of 14 residues. Germline CDR1 and CDR2: LGHNA and YSLEER. The V and J ends lost 3 bases and 0 bases respectively, with 9 bases between them. Unique molecular identifiers were used in preparing the TCRbeta library. TCRdb reprocessed the PCR reads with MiXCR, giving one entry per CDR3 protein. The data show 100,000 to 120,000 distinct CDR3 sequences, around 6.4% seen once. V gene TRBV4-3 combines with J gene TRBJ2-7; a weak D match, TRBD2 (6 bases). The starting material was PBMCs, mostly from graft donor cells, obtained 360 days after TCRalphabeta/CD19-depleted stem cell transplant. This TCR came from a male patient aged 2 to 10 who had a stem cell transplant for acute lymphoblastic leukemia, so the T cells may come from the graft donor. CDR3 in amino acids: CASSQQDYSYEQYF. CDR3 bases: TGCGCCAGCAGCCAGCAGGACTACTCCTACGAGCAGTACTTC.